Following are 10 T cell receptor beta chains from one sample sequenced in a study of CD8+ T cells in alopecia areata. As the sequencing template, cDNA was produced by extracting RNA and reverse transcribing it. Sequenced by immunoSEQ multiplex PCR; TCRdb stores in-frame clones only, minus some. Here the sample spans about 110,000 clones, around 50% being singletons. Sample treatment: oral pan-JAK inhibitor, 5-10 mg twice daily. The material was CD8+ T cells sorted from blood, obtained at week 24, from a patient treated with tofacitinib. The receptors originated from a human donor with alopecia areata.

Only a few counts were recorded for this clone. Other DNA sequences in the sample encode the same CDR3. DNA for the CDR3: TGTGCCAGCAGCTTAGGGGTAAGCACTGAAGCTTTCTTT. The encoded protein is CASSLGVSTEAFF. The chain carries TRBV9 and TRBJ1-1; D may be TRBD1 (5 bases). The ends were cut back, 4 bases at V and 4 bases at J, with 11 bases in the middle. CDR1 and CDR2 from the germline V gene are SGDLS and YYNGEE. The CDR3 sequence is 13 residues long.

CDR3: CSVEDGVRYNEQFF. The CDR3 DNA is TGCAGCGTTGAAGATGGAGTAAGGTACAATGAGCAGTTCTTC. V usage is TRBV29-1 and J usage is TRBJ2-1; no clear D gene. The CDR3 loop spans 14 amino acids. CDR1 and CDR2 from the germline V gene are SQVTM and ANQGSEA. V lost 0 bases, J lost 4 bases, and 10 bases lay in between.

V gene TRBV12-5 combines with J gene TRBJ1-5; D is ambiguous. The CDR3 covers 15 residues. CDR1 and CDR2 from the germline V gene are LGHNT and FRNRAP. V gave up 1 base and J gave up 0 bases, with 7 bases separating them. The CDR3, as DNA: TGTGCTAGTGGTTTGGGCGATAATAGCAATCAGCCCCAGCATTTT. Its translation is CASGLGDNSNQPQHF.

The chain couples TRBV14 to TRBJ1-2, with D unclear. Germline-derived CDR1 and CDR2 are SGHDN and FVKESK. CDR3 length equals 15 residues. Trimming removed 0 bases from V and 4 bases from J, with 12 bases in between. The DNA of the CDR3 is TGTGCCAGCAGCCAAGACCCGACTGGATTCTATGGCTACACCTTC. As protein: CASSQDPTGFYGYTF.

This rearrangement joins TRBV9 to TRBJ2-7; 7 bases map to TRBD1. The CDR3 runs 14 residues. The J segment lost 1 base and the V segment lost 3 bases, leaving 4 bases of the junction unmatched. Germline CDR1 is SGDLS and CDR2 is YYNGEE. CDR3 in amino acids: CASSAGTESYEQYF. CDR3 nucleotides: TGTGCCAGCAGCGCCGGGACAGAGTCCTACGAGCAGTACTTC. The variable domain in full, with the rest retrieved from reference TRBV9 and TRBJ2-7, is DSGVTQTPKHLITATGQRVTLRCSPRSGDLSVYWYQQSLDQGLQFLIQYYNGEERAKGNILERFSAQQFPDLHSELNLSSLELGDSALYFCASSAGTESYEQYFGPGTRLTVT.

The V call is TRBV5-1, the J call TRBJ2-7; no clear D. Germline CDR1 and CDR2: SGHRS and YFSETQ. This CDR3 is 15 amino acids long. Trimming pared 1 base from V and 3 bases from J, leaving 14 bases between. The CDR3 here is CASSLSVKELYEQYF. The CDR3 DNA is TGCGCCAGCAGCTTGAGCGTTAAGGAACTCTACGAGCAGTACTTC.

The chain combines TRBV2 with TRBJ2-1; D is uncertain. Trimming took off 10 bases at V and 5 bases at J, with 24 bases between the two ends. CDR3 length equals 16 residues. Per the germline V gene, CDR1 is SNHLY and CDR2 is FYNNEI. Written as DNA, the CDR3 is TGTGCCACCACCCAGTGGGCATTTAGTCGGGACAATGAGCAGTTCTTC. Amino acids: CATTQWAFSRDNEQFF.

This clone was counted between two and nine times. V is TRBV19 and J is TRBJ1-3; no firm D call. The V end was cut by 7 bases, the J end by 4 bases, with 14 bases between. The germline V gene encodes CDR1 LNHDA and CDR2 SQIVND (reference sequence). The CDR3 covers 14 residues. The CDR3 protein is CASTLERAGNTIYF. CDR3 coding DNA: TGTGCCAGTACCCTGGAGAGGGCCGGAAACACCATATATTTT. The complete variable domain, with remaining parts taken from reference TRBV19 and TRBJ1-3, reads DGGITQSPKYLFRKEGQNVTLSCEQNLNHDAMYWYRQDPGQGLRLIYYSQIVNDFQKGDIAEGYSVSREKKESFPLTVTSAQKNPTAFYLCASTLERAGNTIYFGEGSWLTVV.

V is TRBV13 and J is TRBJ1-6, with 8 bases lining up with TRBD1. The CDR3 loop spans 15 amino acids. V gave up 5 bases and J gave up 5 bases; unmatched junction bases: 5. The germline V gene has CDR1 PRHDT and CDR2 FYEKMQ (reference sequence). The CDR3 DNA sequence: TGTGCCAGCAGCCCTAGACAGGGGAATAATTCACCCCTCCACTTT. It yields the protein CASSPRQGNNSPLHF.

This sequence joins TRBV9 and TRBJ2-7, with D possibly matching TRBD2 (5 bases). The CDR3 covers 14 residues. Germline loops: CDR1 SGDLS, CDR2 YYNGEE. The germline V and J ends were trimmed by 0 bases and 5 bases, with 12 bases remaining between them. CDR3 coding DNA: TGTGCCAGCAGCGTAGAGGGAGCTCTCGACGAGCAGTACTTC. This encodes CASSVEGALDEQYF.